These 19 T cell receptor beta chains came from one sample sequenced in a study of blood T cells in healthy people across ages. The authors ran a second PCR of about 6 to 11 cycles using a sample-barcoded 5' primer and a J-beta primer mix. Via MiXCR, TCRdb re-called the 5' RACE reads, giving one row per CDR3 protein. The sample has some 1.5 million distinct CDR3 sequences; roughly 30% are singletons. Sequencing input: blood. These receptors originate from a woman aged 30 to 39 in good health.

This clonotype has more than one count but fewer than ten. This chain uses TRBV29-1 with TRBJ1-1; 7 nucleotides match TRBD1. V lost 3 bases and J lost 4; bases outside the gene matches: 8. Germline V lookup: CDR1 SQVTM, CDR2 ANQGSEA. The CDR3 runs 14 residues. The CDR3 DNA follows: TGCAGCGTTGAGGTCACAGGGGAGGGCACTGAAGCTTTCTTT. Translated, it gives CSVEVTGEGTEAFF.

At least ten counts were recorded for this clonotype. The chain is built from TRBV2 and TRBJ2-7, with D maybe TRBD1 (6 bases). The CDR3 sequence is 13 residues long. The germline gives CDR1 SNHLY, CDR2 FYNNEI. Trimming stripped 1 base from V and 2 bases from J, with 6 bases between. The chain's CDR3 is CASSEDRAYEQYF. The CDR3 DNA sequence: TGTGCCAGCAGTGAAGACAGGGCCTACGAGCAGTACTTC.

This clonotype was seen more than once but under ten times. V is TRBV12-3 or TRBV12-4 and J is TRBJ1-1; D gene unclear. The CDR3 loop spans 11 amino acids. Trimming shortened V by 4 bases and J by 4 bases, and 4 bases separated the two germline ends. The chain's CDR3 is CASSSLTEAFF. The CDR3 DNA sequence: TGTGCCAGCAGTTCGCTCACTGAAGCTTTCTTT.

CDR3 coding DNA: TGCGCCAGCAGCCAAGGGGACAGAATAACAGAAGCTTTCTTT. Its translation is CASSQGDRITEAFF. The V call is TRBV4-1, the J call TRBJ1-1; 7 nucleotides align to TRBD1. The V segment lost 1 base and the J segment 8 bases; nucleotides outside the gene matches: 7. The CDR3 has 14 amino acids. In germline, CDR1 is MGHRA, CDR2 YSYEKL.

The J gene is TRBJ2-7, the V gene TRBV20-1; D is unclear. CDR1 DFQATT and CDR2 SNEGSKA come from the germline V gene (reference sequence). Deletions cut 4 bases from V and 0 bases from J, with 4 bases between. The CDR3 totals 11 residues. The CDR3: CSAKISYEQYF. The CDR3 nucleotides are TGCAGTGCTAAAATCTCCTACGAGCAGTACTTC.

This clonotype was counted at least ten times. For the CDR3, the DNA is TGTGCCAGCAGCGTAGGGGGTCTGCCAGGGGGTCCAGAGACCCAGTACTTC. This codes for CASSVGGLPGGPETQYF. The chain uses TRBV9 and TRBJ2-5; 7 bases are shared with TRBD1. The CDR3 has 17 residues. The J segment lost 4 bases and the V segment lost 0 bases, leaving 12 bases of the junction unmatched. CDR1 and CDR2 from the germline V gene are SGDLS and YYNGEE.

Comment on this clonotype: A much larger clone sits a single nucleotide away, making a read error possible. The rearrangement links TRBV29-1 to TRBJ1-3; D is unresolved. Germline values: CDR1 SQVTM, CDR2 ANQGSEA. This CDR3 has 13 amino acids. The CDR3 protein is CGVDLHSGNTIYF. CDR3 coding DNA: TGCGGCGTTGATTTGCACTCTGGAAACACCATATATTTT. Together with reference TRBV29-1 and TRBJ1-3, the CDR3 gives the full variable domain: SAVISQKPSRDICQRGTSLTIQCQVDSQVTMMFWYRQQPGQSLTLIATANQGSEATYESGFVIDKFPISRPNLTFSTLTVSNMSPEDSSIYLCGVDLHSGNTIYFGEGSWLTVV.

This clonotype was picked up a small number of times. The chain has TRBV5-5 and TRBJ2-3; tentatively, D is TRBD1 (5 bases). Trimming cost V 0 bases and J 1 base, with 12 bases left between them. The CDR3 is made up of 16 amino acids. Germline V gene sequence: CDR1 SGHKS, CDR2 YYEKEE (reference sequence). The chain's CDR3 is CASSLATGPGTDTQYF. The CDR3 DNA reads TGTGCCAGCAGCTTGGCCACAGGCCCCGGCACAGATACGCAGTATTTT.

The chain has TRBV11-2 and TRBJ2-2; D is unresolved. The CDR3 extends over 16 amino acids. Trimming took off 2 bases at V and 0 bases at J, with 10 bases between the two ends. Germline lookup yields CDR1 SGHAT and CDR2 FQNNGV. The CDR3 spells CASSLSTASNTGELFF. The CDR3 coding sequence is TGTGCCAGCAGCTTATCGACGGCTTCGAACACCGGGGAGCTGTTTTTT.

This clonotype was seen repeatedly, ten times or more. This chain uses TRBV5-1 with TRBJ1-4, with 8 bases that match TRBD1. V lost 4 bases, J lost 7 bases, and 18 bases stayed unmatched. Germline assignment: CDR1 SGHRS and CDR2 YFSETQ. CDR3 size: 18 residues. The chain's CDR3 is CASSPEPTRQGRREKLFF. The CDR3 DNA follows: TGCGCCAGCAGCCCGGAACCGACTCGACAGGGGAGGCGTGAAAAACTGTTTTTT.

This clonotype has ten or more counts. The rearrangement uses TRBV27 and TRBJ1-2; D not certain. The germline V gene has CDR1 MNHEY and CDR2 SMNVEV (reference sequence). Trimming removed 6 bases from V and 6 bases from J, with 2 bases in between. CDR3 length: 9 residues. This chain's CDR3 is CASRHGYTF. In DNA form, the CDR3 reads TGTGCCAGCAGGCATGGCTACACCTTC.

Of note for this clonotype: A junction end diverges from the germline sequence, so it may reflect a read error. V gene TRBV11-2 combines with J gene TRBJ2-5, with D maybe TRBD2 (6 bases). Germline assignment: CDR1 SGHAT and CDR2 FQNNGV. CDR3 length equals 14 residues. This CDR3 is CASSRRDFEETLYF. CDR3 nucleotides: TGTGCCAGCAGCCGTCGGGACTTCGAAGAGACCCTGTACTTC.

This clonotype was seen ten or more times. The CDR3 DNA follows: TGTGCCAGTGCCGGTTCGGGCAATGAGCAGTTCTTC. It yields the protein CASAGSGNEQFF. The chain links TRBV18 to TRBJ2-1; D uncertain. The CDR3 runs 12 residues. Between the trimmed V and J ends, which lost 9 bases and 6 bases, there was a span of 12 bases. The V gene's germline CDR1 is KGHSH and CDR2 LQKENI.

Concerning this clonotype: At one of its ends the junction is not consistent with the germline gene, which may arise from a read error. The rearrangement links TRBV18 to TRBJ1-2; 7 bases match TRBD1. This CDR3 contains 15 residues. CDR1 is KGHSH, CDR2 LQKENI, per germline. CDR3 amino acids: CASPSGTDKNYGYIF. CDR3 in DNA: TGTGCCAGCCCGTCCGGGACAGATAAAAACTATGGCTACATCTTC. Full variable domain (missing parts from reference TRBV18 and TRBJ1-2): NAGVMQNPRHLVRRRGQEARLRCSPMKGHSHVYWYRQLPEEGLKFMVYLQKENIIDESGMPKERFSAEFPKEGPSILRIQQVVRGDSAAYFCASPSGTDKNYGYIFGSGTRLTVV.

The chain combines TRBV7-2 with TRBJ1-1; D may be TRBD1 (5 bases). The germline V and J ends were trimmed by 5 bases and 4 bases, with 14 bases remaining between them. Germline CDR1 reads SGHTA; CDR2 reads FQGNSA. This CDR3 comprises 14 residues. As DNA, the CDR3 is TGTGCCAGCAGCCCCCCTGTGGGGGGCACTGAAGCTTTCTTT. Translation gives CASSPPVGGTEAFF.

This chain uses TRBV7-9 with TRBJ2-2; D is ambiguous. In germline, CDR1 is SEHNR, CDR2 FQNEAQ (reference sequence). The CDR3 contains 15 residues. Trimming cost V 3 bases and J 4 bases, with 12 bases left between them. CDR3 sequence reads: CASSFPWGSTGELFF. The CDR3, as DNA: TGTGCCAGCAGCTTTCCCTGGGGTTCCACCGGGGAGCTGTTTTTT.

In its sample, this clonotype was seen a few times. J is TRBJ1-2 and V is TRBV14; D possibly corresponds to TRBD1 (5 bases). Trimming stripped 3 bases from V and 5 bases from J, with 19 bases between. From germline, CDR1 is SGHDN and CDR2 FVKESK. The CDR3 has 16 residues. Here the CDR3 reads CASSHPGGPNGYGYTF. The CDR3, as DNA: TGTGCCAGCAGCCACCCCGGGGGTCCCAACGGTTATGGCTACACCTTC. The variable domain in full, with the rest retrieved from reference TRBV14 and TRBJ1-2, is EAGVTQFPSHSVIEKGQTVTLRCDPISGHDNLYWYRRVMGKEIKFLLHFVKESKQDESGMPNNRFLAERTGGTYSTLKVQPAELEDSGVYFCASSHPGGPNGYGYTFGSGTRLTVV.

In this sample, this clonotype turned up a few times. This may be a read error, as it is one base from a much larger clone. The chain has TRBV5-1 and TRBJ2-5; 7 bases match TRBD1. The end of the DNA fits TRBJ2-7 better, so the J call may be wrong. The CDR3 covers 16 residues. CDR1 and CDR2 (germline): SGHRS, YFSETQ. CDR3 coding DNA: TGCGCCAGCAGCCAACACGGTAGACAGGGAGCCTACGAGCAGTACTTC. This translates into CASSQHGRQGAYEQYF.

This clonotype was counted ten times or more. V usage is TRBV28 and J usage is TRBJ2-7, with 7 bases fitting TRBD1. V gave up 8 bases and J gave up 0 bases; unmatched junction bases: 10. The CDR3 covers 15 residues. Germline assignment: CDR1 MDHEN and CDR2 SYDVKM. CDR3 in DNA: TGTGCCAGCCGCCAGTCCGGGACAGTCTCCTACGAGCAGTACTTC. Protein: CASRQSGTVSYEQYF.